The 27 T cell receptor beta chains in this list originate from one sample, sequenced in a study of blood T cells in healthy people across ages. Next came a second PCR, run for about 6 to 11 cycles, which used a sample-barcoded 5' primer along with a J-beta primer mix. TCRdb passed the 5' RACE reads through MiXCR, listing each CDR3 protein once. This sample has about 290,000 distinct CDR3 sequences, with 25% to 30% found just once. Sequencing was carried out using blood. Every receptor here comes from a woman between 65 and 79 years old in good health.

This clonotype came up a few times. This chain connects TRBV28 to TRBJ1-4; TRBD1 matches 12 bases. Germline V gene data show CDR1 as MDHEN and CDR2 as SYDVKM. The CDR3 sequence is 16 residues long. V gave up 7 bases and J gave up 7 bases; unmatched junction bases: 10. This CDR3 reads CASTLGGTGGFEKLFF. In DNA form, the CDR3 reads TGTGCCAGCACTCTAGGTGGGACAGGGGGCTTTGAAAAACTGTTTTTT. Together with reference TRBV28 and TRBJ1-4, the CDR3 gives the full variable domain: DVKVTQSSRYLVKRTGEKVFLECVQDMDHENMFWYRQDPGLGLRLIYFSYDVKMKEKGDIPEGYSVSREKKERFSLILESASTNQTSMYLCASTLGGTGGFEKLFFGSGTQLSVL.

This clonotype turned up a few times. This sequence joins TRBV16 and TRBJ2-5, with D perhaps matching TRBD2 (6 bases). V was trimmed by 1 base and J by 11 bases, leaving 26 bases between them. Germline CDR1 reads KGHSY; CDR2 reads FQNENV. The CDR3 length is 17 residues. In nucleotides, the CDR3 is TGTGCCAGCAGCCAATTATACCCGACTAGTGGGAGCGGTGAGCAGTACTTC. This translates into CASSQLYPTSGSGEQYF.

The chain links TRBV27 to TRBJ2-7, with 8 bases fitting TRBD2. Germline V gene data show CDR1 as MNHEY and CDR2 as SMNVEV (reference sequence). CDR3 size: 15 residues. The junction had 6 bases not matched to a gene; V was cut back by 2 bases and J by 3 bases. CDR3 region: CASSLTTSALYEQYF. The CDR3 DNA reads as TGTGCCAGCAGTTTAACGACTAGCGCACTCTACGAGCAGTACTTC.

This clonotype occurred a few times. This chain joins TRBV28 and TRBJ1-1; TRBD1 is a possible D gene (6 bases). The CDR3 contains 13 residues. The germline CDR1 and CDR2 sequences are MDHEN and SYDVKM. V was trimmed by 7 bases and J by 1 base, leaving 10 bases between them. The CDR3 protein is CASIGTPNTEAFF. In DNA, the CDR3 is TGTGCCAGCATTGGGACACCGAACACTGAAGCTTTCTTT.

The chain links TRBV11-2 to TRBJ1-1; 7 bases align to TRBD1. Germline lookup yields CDR1 SGHAT and CDR2 FQNNGV. This CDR3 is built from 15 residues. V trimming: 7 bases; J trimming: 12 bases; junction bases outside the gene matches: 20. The CDR3: CASIGQGQLAGKTFF. The CDR3 nucleotides are TGTGCCAGCATCGGCCAGGGACAGCTTGCTGGGAAGACTTTCTTT.

DNA of the CDR3: TGTGCCATCAGTGATAGGACAGGGTCTAAACAAGAGACCCAGTACTTC. It codes for CAISDRTGSKQETQYF. This sequence joins TRBV10-3 and TRBJ2-5, with 8 bases aligning to TRBD1. Trimming removed 3 bases from V and 2 bases from J; junction bases left unmatched: 8. The CDR3 sequence is 16 residues long. Germline assignment: CDR1 ENHRY and CDR2 SYGVKD.

This clonotype was counted only a few times. This chain connects TRBV29-1 to TRBJ2-5, with 8 nucleotides matching TRBD2. The J call may be wrong; the DNA end is better matched by TRBJ2-1. The CDR3 runs to 14 residues. Looked up from germline, CDR1 is SQVTM and CDR2 is ANQGSEA. The CDR3 here is CSVAASGSTNEQFF. As DNA, the CDR3 is TGCAGCGTTGCAGCGAGCGGGAGTACGAATGAGCAGTTCTTC.

This clonotype was picked up one time. Its ends do not fully match the called genes, so a read error is possible. This sequence joins TRBV27 and TRBJ1-4; perhaps TRBD1 as D (6 bases). The CDR3 has 16 amino acids. CDR1 and CDR2 (germline): MNHEY, SMNVEV (reference sequence). CDR3 DNA: TGTGCCAGCAGTCCCAACCGGGACACGGCAAGGGAAAGACTGTTTTTT. Its protein is CASSPNRDTARERLFF.

This clonotype has only a few counts. This chain links TRBV6-5 with TRBJ1-1, with D unresolved. The germline V and J ends were trimmed by 8 bases and 2 bases, with 12 bases remaining between them. The V gene's germline CDR1 is MNHEY and CDR2 SVGAGI. CDR3 size: 13 residues. DNA of the CDR3: TGTGCCAGCGCCCGATCCGGAAACACTGAAGCTTTCTTT. Protein: CASARSGNTEAFF.

This clonotype has a handful of counts. This chain joins TRBV6-6 and TRBJ1-5; 9 nucleotides line up with TRBD1. The CDR3 runs to 14 residues. Germline V gene lookup returns CDR1 MNHNY and CDR2 SVGAGI (reference sequence). The J segment lost 4 bases and the V segment lost 7 bases, leaving 5 bases of the junction unmatched. In DNA, the CDR3 is TGTGCCAGCAAGGACGGGACAGGGAATCAGCCCCAGCATTTT. Encoded protein: CASKDGTGNQPQHF.

V is TRBV10-3 and J is TRBJ2-5, with 14 nucleotides matching TRBD2. The end of the DNA aligns better with TRBJ2-1, so the J call may be wrong. In germline, CDR1 is ENHRY, CDR2 SYGVKD. The CDR3 is 17 amino acids. The CDR3 sequence is CAISEHGTSGSVSEQFF. The CDR3 DNA reads TGTGCCATCAGTGAACATGGGACTAGCGGGAGCGTTAGTGAGCAGTTCTTC.

This clonotype was detected a few times. One end of the junction varies from germline; a read error may be responsible. The rearrangement links TRBV5-5 to TRBJ2-7; 9 bases agree with TRBD2. This CDR3 has 15 amino acids. Looked up from germline, CDR1 is SGHKS and CDR2 is YYEKEE (reference sequence). CDR3 sequence reads: CAGSPRVAGDIEQYF. The CDR3 DNA reads as TGTGCCGGCAGCCCCCGGGTAGCGGGAGATATCGAGCAGTACTTC.

The chain links TRBV9 to TRBJ2-7; no firm D call. Germline V gene data show CDR1 as SGDLS and CDR2 as YYNGEE. The CDR3 extends over 13 amino acids. With 0 bases removed from V and 7 bases from J, the gap between germline ends came to 11 bases. CDR3 sequence: CASSVEAKTEQYF. The CDR3 nucleotides are TGTGCCAGCAGCGTAGAGGCGAAGACGGAGCAGTACTTC.

CDR3 in amino acids: CASSPPGGTQYF. Here the CDR3 DNA reads TGTGCCAGCAGCCCACCGGGGGGGACCCAGTACTTC. The chain is built from TRBV3-1 and TRBJ2-5; 7 nucleotides match TRBD2. CDR3 length: 12 residues. Trimming removed 4 bases from V and 7 bases from J; junction bases left unmatched: 3. Germline V gene sequence: CDR1 LGHDT, CDR2 YNNKEL (reference sequence).

In its sample, this clonotype was seen a few times. V gene TRBV5-1 combines with J gene TRBJ2-2; TRBD2 aligns across 8 bases. Germline-derived CDR1 and CDR2 are SGHRS and YFSETQ. V was clipped by 1 base and J by 5 bases; unmatched bases: 4. This CDR3 comprises 15 residues. The CDR3 nucleotides are TGCGCCAGCAGCTTGATGGCGGGAGGTACCGGGGAGCTGTTTTTT. Translating gives CASSLMAGGTGELFF.

The chain uses TRBV11-2 and TRBJ2-7, with TRBD1 matching 8 bases. The tail of the sequence fits TRBJ2-1 better, so the J call may be wrong. Germline loops: CDR1 SGHAT, CDR2 FQNNGV. The CDR3 consists of 13 residues. The CDR3 region is CASSTDRGGEQFF. The CDR3 DNA is TGTGCCAGCAGCACCGACAGGGGCGGTGAGCAGTTCTTC.

The chain has TRBV5-8 and TRBJ1-4; the match to TRBD1 covers 8 bases. Germline CDR1 is SGHTS and CDR2 is YDEGEE. The CDR3 is made up of 14 amino acids. Germline trimming cut 3 bases from V and 8 bases from J; bases unmatched to any gene: 6. CDR3 amino acids: CASSYDRGQEKLFF. CDR3 coding DNA: TGTGCCAGCAGCTACGACAGGGGACAAGAAAAACTGTTTTTT. The variable domain in full, with the rest retrieved from reference TRBV5-8 and TRBJ1-4, is EAGVTQSPTHLIKTRGQQATLRCSPISGHTSVYWYQQALGLGLQFLLWYDEGEERNRGNFPPRFSGRQFPNYSSELNVNALELEDSALYLCASSYDRGQEKLFFGSGTQLSVL.

This clonotype was detected a few times. The V and J genes are TRBV7-2 and TRBJ1-2; TRBD1 matches at 9 bases. The CDR3 has 14 residues. In germline, CDR1 is SGHTA, CDR2 FQGNSA. The junction had 5 bases not matched to a gene; V was cut back by 5 bases and J by 4 bases. The CDR3 region has the DNA TGTGCCAGCAGCGCTACAGGGGGCAGCTATGGCTACACCTTC. Protein: CASSATGGSYGYTF.

The chain links TRBV5-1 to TRBJ2-7; tentatively, D is TRBD2 (6 bases). This CDR3 contains 14 residues. Per germline, CDR1 SGHRS and CDR2 YFSETQ. V was cut by 4 bases and J by 2 bases, with 13 bases left in between. The CDR3 here is CASSTSGVPYEQYF. CDR3 DNA sequence: TGCGCCAGCAGCACCTCGGGAGTTCCCTACGAGCAGTACTTC.

This chain joins TRBV7-2 and TRBJ2-5; tentatively, D is TRBD1 (6 bases). The DNA end is a closer match to TRBJ2-7, so the J assignment may be wrong. Per germline, CDR1 SGHTA and CDR2 FQGNSA. The CDR3 totals 13 residues. The CDR3 region has the DNA TGTGCCAGCAGCTTTGGGGGCGTCGACGAGCAGTACTTC. Translating it yields CASSFGGVDEQYF.

The V gene is TRBV6-5, the J gene TRBJ2-3; D might be TRBD1 (6 bases). The germline V and J ends were trimmed by 5 bases and 2 bases, with 14 bases remaining between them. Germline-derived CDR1 and CDR2 are MNHEY and SVGAGI. CDR3 length: 15 amino acids. For the CDR3, the DNA is TGTGCCAGCAGTATCGACAGGAGATTCACAGATACGCAGTATTTT. Amino acid sequence: CASSIDRRFTDTQYF.

This clonotype was counted many times. V is TRBV20-1 and J is TRBJ2-4, with TRBD2 matching 7 bases. In germline, CDR1 is DFQATT, CDR2 SNEGSKA (reference sequence). V lost 3 bases, J lost 3 bases, and 5 bases stayed unmatched. The CDR3 extends over 14 amino acids. CDR3 sequence reads: CSASPSGLKNIQYF. In DNA, the CDR3 is TGCAGTGCTAGCCCTAGCGGCCTCAAAAACATTCAGTACTTC.

CDR3 residues: CASRRDSPSEQYF. CDR3 in DNA: TGTGCCAGCAGGCGGGACAGTCCGTCCGAGCAGTACTTC. The chain carries TRBV28 and TRBJ2-5, with D perhaps TRBD1 (7 bases). The J call may be incorrect, as the DNA end agrees better with TRBJ2-7. Germline V gene data show CDR1 as MDHEN and CDR2 as SYDVKM. The CDR3 has 13 residues.

The V call is TRBV28, the J call TRBJ2-1; D might be TRBD2 (6 bases). CDR3 size: 13 residues. With 5 bases removed from V and 9 bases from J, the gap between germline ends came to 14 bases. The V gene's germline CDR1 is MDHEN and CDR2 SYDVKM. The CDR3 here is CASSPWGLTEQFF. Here the CDR3 DNA reads TGTGCCAGCAGTCCCTGGGGACTCACTGAGCAGTTCTTC.

The chain is built from TRBV18 and TRBJ1-1; 8 positions match TRBD1. Germline V gene lookup returns CDR1 KGHSH and CDR2 LQKENI. The CDR3 is made up of 14 amino acids. With V trimmed by 1 base and J by 3 bases, 1 base remained unmatched. Here the CDR3 reads CASSPQTGDTEAFF. The CDR3 nucleotides read TGTGCCAGCTCACCACAGACAGGGGACACTGAAGCTTTCTTT. Using reference TRBV18 and TRBJ1-1 for the parts outside the CDR3, the full variable domain is NAGVMQNPRHLVRRRGQEARLRCSPMKGHSHVYWYRQLPEEGLKFMVYLQKENIIDESGMPKERFSAEFPKEGPSILRIQQVVRGDSAAYFCASSPQTGDTEAFFGQGTRLTVV.

The gene calls are TRBV5-8 and TRBJ1-4; D remains unclear. With 0 bases removed from V and 3 bases from J, the gap between germline ends came to 12 bases. CDR1 and CDR2 from the germline V gene are SGHTS and YDEGEE. This CDR3 is 16 amino acids long. The CDR3 here is CASSLDGRWANEKLFF. CDR3 nucleotide sequence: TGTGCCAGCAGCTTGGACGGGAGATGGGCTAATGAAAAACTGTTTTTT.

V and J are TRBV12-3 or TRBV12-4 and TRBJ2-3; 9 nucleotides match TRBD2. The trim removed 9 bases at V and 5 bases at J, leaving 3 bases unmatched. The CDR3 length is 12 residues. For the CDR3, the DNA is TGTGCCAGTGGGACTAGCCGAGATACGCAGTATTTT. Translating gives CASGTSRDTQYF.